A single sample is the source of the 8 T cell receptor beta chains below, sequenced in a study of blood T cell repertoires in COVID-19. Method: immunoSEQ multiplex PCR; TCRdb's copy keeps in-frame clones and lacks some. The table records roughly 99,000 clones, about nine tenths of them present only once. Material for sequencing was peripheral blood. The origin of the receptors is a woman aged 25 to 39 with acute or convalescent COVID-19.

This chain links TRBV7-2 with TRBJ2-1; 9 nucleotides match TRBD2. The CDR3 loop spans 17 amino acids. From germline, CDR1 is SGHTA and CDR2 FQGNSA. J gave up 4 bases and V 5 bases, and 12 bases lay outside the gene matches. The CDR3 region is CASSLTEGGLAYNEQFF. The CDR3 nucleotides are TGTGCCAGCAGCCTGACGGAGGGGGGACTAGCTTACAATGAGCAGTTCTTC.

In nucleotides, the CDR3 is TGTGCCAGCAGCTTGGAAGTGGCCCCTAACTATGGCTACACCTTC. Its protein product is CASSLEVAPNYGYTF. The chain links TRBV5-4 to TRBJ1-2; D is ambiguous. Germline assignment: CDR1 SGHNT and CDR2 YYREEE (reference sequence). V lost 0 bases to trimming and J lost 0 bases, with 9 bases between them. The CDR3 contains 15 residues. Filled out from reference TRBV5-4 and TRBJ1-2, the complete variable domain reads ETGVTQSPTHLIKTRGQQVTLRCSSQSGHNTVSWYQQALGQGPQFIFQYYREEENGRGNFPPRFSGLQFPNYSSELNVNALELDDSALYLCASSLEVAPNYGYTFGSGTRLTVV.

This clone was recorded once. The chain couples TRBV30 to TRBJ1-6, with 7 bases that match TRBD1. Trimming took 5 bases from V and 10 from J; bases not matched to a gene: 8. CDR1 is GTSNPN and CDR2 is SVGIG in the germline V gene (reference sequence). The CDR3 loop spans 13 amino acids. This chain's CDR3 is CAWEGQEVSPLHF. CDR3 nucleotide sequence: TGTGCCTGGGAAGGACAGGAGGTCTCACCCCTCCACTTT.

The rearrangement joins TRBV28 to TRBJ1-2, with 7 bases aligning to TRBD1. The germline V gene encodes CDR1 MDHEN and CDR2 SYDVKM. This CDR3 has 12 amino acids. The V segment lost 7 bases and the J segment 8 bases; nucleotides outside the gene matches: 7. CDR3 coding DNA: TGTGCCAGCAACCTTTTACAGGGGGGCTACACCTTC. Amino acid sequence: CASNLLQGGYTF.

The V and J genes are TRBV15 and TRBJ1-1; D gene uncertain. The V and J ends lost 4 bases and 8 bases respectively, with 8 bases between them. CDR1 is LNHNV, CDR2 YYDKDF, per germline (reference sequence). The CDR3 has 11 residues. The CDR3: CATSIGREAFF. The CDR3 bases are TGTGCCACCAGCATTGGCAGGGAAGCTTTCTTT.

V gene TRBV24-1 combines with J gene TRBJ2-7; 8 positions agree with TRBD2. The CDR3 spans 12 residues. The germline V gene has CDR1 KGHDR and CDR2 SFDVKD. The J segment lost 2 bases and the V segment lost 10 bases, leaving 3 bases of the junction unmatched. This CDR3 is CATSGGPYEQYF. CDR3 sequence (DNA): TGTGCCACTTCGGGGGGGCCCTACGAGCAGTACTTC.

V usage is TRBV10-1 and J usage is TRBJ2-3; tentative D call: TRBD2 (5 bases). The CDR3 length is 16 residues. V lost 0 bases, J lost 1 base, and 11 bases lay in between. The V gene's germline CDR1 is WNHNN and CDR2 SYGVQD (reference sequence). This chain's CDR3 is CASSESGISGTDTQYF. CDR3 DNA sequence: TGCGCCAGCAGTGAGTCGGGGATTAGCGGCACAGATACGCAGTATTTT.

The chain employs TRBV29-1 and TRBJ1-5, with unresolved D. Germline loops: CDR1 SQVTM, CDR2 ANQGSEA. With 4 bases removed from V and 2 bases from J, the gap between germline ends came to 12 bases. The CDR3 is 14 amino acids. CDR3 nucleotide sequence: TGCAGCGTTGGAGAGGGCCACGGCAATCAGCCCCAGCATTTT. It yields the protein CSVGEGHGNQPQHF.